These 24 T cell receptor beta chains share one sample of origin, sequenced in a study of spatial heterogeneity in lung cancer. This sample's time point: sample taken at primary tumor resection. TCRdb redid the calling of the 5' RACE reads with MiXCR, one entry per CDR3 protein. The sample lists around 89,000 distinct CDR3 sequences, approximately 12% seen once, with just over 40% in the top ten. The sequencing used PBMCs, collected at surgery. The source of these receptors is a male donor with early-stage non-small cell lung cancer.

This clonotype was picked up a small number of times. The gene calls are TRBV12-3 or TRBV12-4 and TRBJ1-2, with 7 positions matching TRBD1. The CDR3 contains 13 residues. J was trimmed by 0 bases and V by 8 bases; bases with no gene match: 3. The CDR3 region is CASGTDTNYGYTF. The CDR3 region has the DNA TGTGCCAGCGGGACAGATACTAACTATGGCTACACCTTC.

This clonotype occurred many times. In nucleotides, the CDR3 is TGTGCCAGCAGCTTGCCCGGGGTAGGCAAAAACATTCAGTACTTC. This translates into CASSLPGVGKNIQYF. J is TRBJ2-4 and V is TRBV5-6, with D possibly matching TRBD2 (5 bases). In germline, CDR1 is SGHDT, CDR2 YYEEEE. The CDR3 runs 15 residues. V lost 1 base to trimming and J lost 3 bases, with 11 bases between them.

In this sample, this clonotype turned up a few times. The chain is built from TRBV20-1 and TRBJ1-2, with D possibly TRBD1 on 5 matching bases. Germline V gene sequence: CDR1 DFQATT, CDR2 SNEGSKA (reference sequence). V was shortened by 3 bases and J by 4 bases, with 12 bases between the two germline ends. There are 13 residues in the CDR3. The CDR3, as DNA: TGCAGTGCTAGTCTGACAGAATCCTATGGCTACACCTTC. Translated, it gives CSASLTESYGYTF.

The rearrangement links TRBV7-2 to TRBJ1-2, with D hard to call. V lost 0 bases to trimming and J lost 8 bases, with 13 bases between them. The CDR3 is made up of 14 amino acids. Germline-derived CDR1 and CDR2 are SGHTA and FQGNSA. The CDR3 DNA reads TGTGCCAGCAGCTTAGCTCCCCCGACGGGAGGCTACACCTTC. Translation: CASSLAPPTGGYTF. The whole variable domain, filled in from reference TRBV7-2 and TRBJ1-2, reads GAGVSQSPSNKVTEKGKDVELRCDPISGHTALYWYRQSLGQGLEFLIYFQGNSAPDKSGLPSDRFSAERTGGSVSTLTIQRTQQEDSAVYLCASSLAPPTGGYTFGSGTRLTVV.

In DNA form, the CDR3 reads TGTGCCAGCAGCTGGGGACAAGTAGATGGGGAGCTGTTTTTT. Its protein is CASSWGQVDGELFF. The rearrangement links TRBV7-2 to TRBJ2-2; possibly TRBD1 for D (6 bases). This CDR3 is 14 amino acids long. Germline V gene data show CDR1 as SGHTA and CDR2 as FQGNSA. Trimming stripped 4 bases from V and 8 bases from J, with 14 bases between.

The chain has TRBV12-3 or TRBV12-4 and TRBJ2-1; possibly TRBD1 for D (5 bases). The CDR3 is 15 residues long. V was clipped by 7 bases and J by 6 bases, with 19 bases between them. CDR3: CASTLQGEAANEQFF. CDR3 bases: TGTGCCAGCACTCTGCAGGGCGAGGCTGCCAATGAGCAGTTCTTC.

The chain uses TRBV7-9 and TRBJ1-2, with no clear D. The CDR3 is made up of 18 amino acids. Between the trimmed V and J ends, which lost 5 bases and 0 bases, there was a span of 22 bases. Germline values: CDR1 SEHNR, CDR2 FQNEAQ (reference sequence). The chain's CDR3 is CASSTDGVIIRPNYGYTF. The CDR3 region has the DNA TGTGCCAGCAGCACGGACGGGGTCATCATCCGGCCTAACTATGGCTACACCTTC. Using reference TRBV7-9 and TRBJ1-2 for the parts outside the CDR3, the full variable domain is DTGVSQNPRHKITKRGQNVTFRCDPISEHNRLYWYRQTLGQGPEFLTYFQNEAQLEKSRLLSDRFSAERPKGSFSTLEIQRTEQGDSAMYLCASSTDGVIIRPNYGYTFGSGTRLTVV.

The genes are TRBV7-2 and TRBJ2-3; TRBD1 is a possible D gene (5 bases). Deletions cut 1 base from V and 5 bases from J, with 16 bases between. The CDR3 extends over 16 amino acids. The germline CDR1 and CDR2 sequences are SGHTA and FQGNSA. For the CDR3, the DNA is TGTGCCAGCAGCTTAGACTCTGGCAGGGTGAGAGATACGCAGTATTTT. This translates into CASSLDSGRVRDTQYF.

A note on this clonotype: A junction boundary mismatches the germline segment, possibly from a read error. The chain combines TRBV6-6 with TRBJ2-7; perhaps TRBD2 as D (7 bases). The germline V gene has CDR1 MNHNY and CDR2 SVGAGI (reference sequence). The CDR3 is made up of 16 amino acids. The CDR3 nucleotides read TGTGCCAGCGCCCGGGGGCGGGAGCACGTAGAGTACGAGCAGCACTTC. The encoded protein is CASARGREHVEYEQHF.

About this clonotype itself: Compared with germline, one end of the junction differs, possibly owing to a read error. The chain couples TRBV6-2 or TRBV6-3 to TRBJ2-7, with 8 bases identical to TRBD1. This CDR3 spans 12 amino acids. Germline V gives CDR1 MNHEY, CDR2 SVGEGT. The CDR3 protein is CASSYGTGPRDF. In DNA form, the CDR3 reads TGTGCCAGCAGTTACGGGACAGGCCCTCGGGACTTC.

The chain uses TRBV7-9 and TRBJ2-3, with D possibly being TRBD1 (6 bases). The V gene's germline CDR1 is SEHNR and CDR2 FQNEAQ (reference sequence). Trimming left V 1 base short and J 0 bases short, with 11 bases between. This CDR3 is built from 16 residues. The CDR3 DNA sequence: TGTGCCAGCAGCTTAGGGACAGATACTAGCACAGATACGCAGTATTTT. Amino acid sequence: CASSLGTDTSTDTQYF.

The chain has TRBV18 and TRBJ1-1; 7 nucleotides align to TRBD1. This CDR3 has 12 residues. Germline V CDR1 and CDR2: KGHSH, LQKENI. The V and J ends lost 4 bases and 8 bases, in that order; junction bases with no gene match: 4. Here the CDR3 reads CASSRGQQEAFF. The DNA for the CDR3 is TGTGCCAGCTCACGGGGACAGCAAGAAGCTTTCTTT.

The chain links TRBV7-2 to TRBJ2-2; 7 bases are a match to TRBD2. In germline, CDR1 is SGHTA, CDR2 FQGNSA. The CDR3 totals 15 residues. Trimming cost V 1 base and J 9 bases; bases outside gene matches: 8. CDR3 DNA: TGTGCCAGCAGCTTAGTGGCGGGAGTGACCTGGGAGCTGTTTTTT. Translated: CASSLVAGVTWELFF.

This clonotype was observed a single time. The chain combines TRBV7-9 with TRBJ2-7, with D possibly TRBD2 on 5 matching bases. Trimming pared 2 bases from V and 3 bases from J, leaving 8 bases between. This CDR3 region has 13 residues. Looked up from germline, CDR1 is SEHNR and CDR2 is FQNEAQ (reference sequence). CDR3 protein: CASSLLGDYEQYF. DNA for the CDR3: TGTGCCAGCAGCTTACTCGGGGACTACGAGCAGTACTTC.

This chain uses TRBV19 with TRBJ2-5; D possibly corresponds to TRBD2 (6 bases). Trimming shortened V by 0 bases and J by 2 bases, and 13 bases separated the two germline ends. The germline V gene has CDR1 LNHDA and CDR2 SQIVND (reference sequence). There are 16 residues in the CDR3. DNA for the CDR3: TGTGCCAGTAGTATAGATATCAACGGGGGACAAGAGACCCAGTACTTC. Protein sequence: CASSIDINGGQETQYF.

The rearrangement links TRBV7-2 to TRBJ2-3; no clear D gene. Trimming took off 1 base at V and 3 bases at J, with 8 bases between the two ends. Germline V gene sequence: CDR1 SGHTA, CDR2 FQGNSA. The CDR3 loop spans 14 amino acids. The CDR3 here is CASSLDWATDTQYF. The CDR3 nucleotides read TGTGCCAGCAGCTTAGATTGGGCGACAGATACGCAGTATTTT.

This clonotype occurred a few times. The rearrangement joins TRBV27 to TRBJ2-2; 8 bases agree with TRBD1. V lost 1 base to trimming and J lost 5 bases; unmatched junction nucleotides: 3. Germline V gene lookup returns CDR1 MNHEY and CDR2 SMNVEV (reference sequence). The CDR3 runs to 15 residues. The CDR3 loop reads CASSLWDRTTGELFF. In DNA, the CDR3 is TGTGCCAGCAGTTTATGGGACAGGACTACCGGGGAGCTGTTTTTT.

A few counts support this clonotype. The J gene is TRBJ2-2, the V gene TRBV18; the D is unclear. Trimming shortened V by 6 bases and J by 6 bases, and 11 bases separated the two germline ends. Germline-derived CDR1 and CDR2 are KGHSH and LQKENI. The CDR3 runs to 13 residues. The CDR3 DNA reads TGTGCCAGCTCCAGTTTAAGCCCCGGGGAGCTGTTTTTT. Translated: CASSSLSPGELFF.

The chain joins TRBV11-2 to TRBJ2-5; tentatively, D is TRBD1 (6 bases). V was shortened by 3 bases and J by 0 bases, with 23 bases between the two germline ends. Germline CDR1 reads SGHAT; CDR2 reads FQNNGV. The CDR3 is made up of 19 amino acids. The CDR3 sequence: CASSFLPSFDRSYQETQYF. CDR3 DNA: TGTGCCAGCAGCTTCCTTCCCTCGTTTGACAGGTCTTACCAAGAGACCCAGTACTTC.

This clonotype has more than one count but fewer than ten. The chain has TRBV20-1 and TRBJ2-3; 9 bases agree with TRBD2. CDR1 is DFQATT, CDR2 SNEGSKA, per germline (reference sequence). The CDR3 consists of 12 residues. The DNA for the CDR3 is TGCAGCCCTAAGCGGGGGGAGGATACGCAGTATTTT. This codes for CSPKRGEDTQYF.

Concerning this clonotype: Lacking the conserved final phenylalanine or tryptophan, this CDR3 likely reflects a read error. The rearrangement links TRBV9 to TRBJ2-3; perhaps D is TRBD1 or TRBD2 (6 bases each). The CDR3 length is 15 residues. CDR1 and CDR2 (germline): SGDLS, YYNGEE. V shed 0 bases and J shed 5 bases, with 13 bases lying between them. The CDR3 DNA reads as TGTGCCAGCAGCGTAGTCTTAGGGGGGCGAGATACGCAGTATTAT. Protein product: CASSVVLGGRDTQYY.

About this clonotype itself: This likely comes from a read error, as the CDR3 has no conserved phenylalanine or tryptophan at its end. The CDR3 nucleotides are TGTGCCAGCAGTTTAGGTACGGGGGACTGGGGGTACTACGAGCAGTACTCC. Encoded protein: CASSLGTGDWGYYEQYS. The chain carries TRBV28 and TRBJ2-7, with D possibly TRBD2 on 6 matching bases. Germline assignment: CDR1 MDHEN and CDR2 SYDVKM. CDR3 size: 17 residues. V lost 2 bases to trimming and J lost 3 bases, with 20 bases between them.

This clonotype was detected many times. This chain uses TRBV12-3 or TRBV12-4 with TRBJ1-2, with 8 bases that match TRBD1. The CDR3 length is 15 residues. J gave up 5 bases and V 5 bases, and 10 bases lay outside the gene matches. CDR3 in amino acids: CASSVPGQEQYGYTF. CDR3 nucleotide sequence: TGTGCCAGCAGTGTCCCGGGACAGGAGCAATATGGCTACACCTTC.

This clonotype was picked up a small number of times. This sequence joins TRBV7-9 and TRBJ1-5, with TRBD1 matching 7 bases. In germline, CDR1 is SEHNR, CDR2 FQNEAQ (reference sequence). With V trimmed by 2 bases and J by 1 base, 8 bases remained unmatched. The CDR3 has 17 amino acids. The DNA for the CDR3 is TGTGCCAGCAGCTTACCCCTGGGGACAGCCAGCAATCAGCCCCAGCATTTT. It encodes CASSLPLGTASNQPQHF.